These 5 T cell receptor beta chains came from one sample sequenced in a study of CD8 T cell repertoires and HIV-1 epitope variants. For these TCRs, the target antigens are not known. Assay used: immunoSEQ multiplex PCR; TCRdb lists only in-frame clones, some missing. The data show 4,000 or so clones, 62% seen once. Sequencing input: cultured CD8+ T cells derived from PBMCs. The receptors come from a male donor with HIV.

This chain links TRBV7-9 with TRBJ1-2; possible D gene TRBD1, 6 bases. The V end lost 6 bases, the J end lost 6 bases, and 14 bases lay between the germline ends. The CDR3 is 13 residues long. Germline CDR1 is SEHNR and CDR2 is FQNEAQ (reference sequence). DNA of the CDR3: TGTGCCAGCAGAGTGGACAGTAGGGATGGCTACACCTTC. Its translation: CASRVDSRDGYTF. Based on the CDR3 plus reference TRBV7-9 and TRBJ1-2, the full variable domain is DTGVSQNPRHKITKRGQNVTFRCDPISEHNRLYWYRQTLGQGPEFLTYFQNEAQLEKSRLLSDRFSAERPKGSFSTLEIQRTEQGDSAMYLCASRVDSRDGYTFGSGTRLTVV.

This rearrangement joins TRBV25-1 to TRBJ2-7; the match to TRBD1 covers 11 bases. The CDR3 is 14 residues long. Trimming at V came to 3 bases and at J to 4 bases, leaving 2 bases not matched to a gene. Germline CDR1 reads MGHDK; CDR2 reads SYGVNS. The CDR3 nucleotides read TGTGCCAGCAGTGATGGACAGGGGGCTTACGAGCAGTACTTC. Protein sequence: CASSDGQGAYEQYF.

The rearrangement links TRBV14 to TRBJ2-5; TRBD1 aligns across 7 bases. CDR1 and CDR2 from the germline V gene are SGHDN and FVKESK. V shed 5 bases, J shed 3 bases, and the junction held 9 bases outside the gene matches. The length of the CDR3 is 15 residues. The CDR3 nucleotides are TGTGCCAGCAGCTTATCAACAGGGGCCAAAGAGACCCAGTACTTC. Translating gives CASSLSTGAKETQYF.

This chain links TRBV19 with TRBJ2-7; the D gene is possibly TRBD2 (5 bases). CDR1 and CDR2 (germline): LNHDA, SQIVND (reference sequence). The CDR3 is 14 residues long. V was clipped by 5 bases and J by 3 bases, with 14 bases between them. CDR3 sequence: CASSPGRDNYEQYF. DNA for the CDR3: TGTGCCAGTAGTCCAGGACGGGATAACTACGAGCAGTACTTC.

The rearrangement joins TRBV6-5 to TRBJ2-1, with D tentatively TRBD1 (5 bases). Trimming stripped 5 bases from V and 2 bases from J, with 13 bases between. This CDR3 is built from 15 residues. In germline, CDR1 is MNHEY, CDR2 SVGAGI. CDR3 region: CASSPDRTPYNEQFF. The CDR3 coding sequence is TGTGCCAGCAGTCCAGACAGAACTCCCTACAATGAGCAGTTCTTC.